One and the same sample provided the 5 T cell receptor beta chains below, sequenced in a study of blood T cell repertoires in COVID-19. The table came from immunoSEQ multiplex PCR; TCRdb's copy has only in-frame clones and leaves some out. The sample records tens of thousands of clones, approximately 92% being singletons. What was sequenced was peripheral blood. Source of these receptors: a man aged 55-75 years with active COVID-19.

This sequence joins TRBV7-6 and TRBJ2-3; 15 bases fit TRBD2. Germline V gene sequence: CDR1 SGHVS, CDR2 FNYEAQ. The length of the CDR3 is 16 residues. J lost 4 bases, V lost 5 bases, and 4 bases had no gene match. DNA for the CDR3: TGTGCCAGCAGCCTAGGACTAGCGGGAGGGCCAGATACGCAGTATTTT. This encodes CASSLGLAGGPDTQYF.

This clone was seen a few times. The chain joins TRBV5-6 to TRBJ2-3; no definite D call. From germline, CDR1 is SGHDT and CDR2 YYEEEE. The CDR3 is made up of 14 amino acids. Between the trimmed V and J ends, which lost 0 bases and 2 bases, there was a span of 7 bases. Written as DNA, the CDR3 is TGTGCCAGCAGCTTGGCGGTATTCACAGATACGCAGTATTTT. It translates to CASSLAVFTDTQYF.

V gene TRBV4-1 combines with J gene TRBJ2-7; TRBD2 matches at 10 bases. This CDR3 comprises 15 residues. CDR1 is MGHRA, CDR2 YSYEKL, per germline. V lost 4 bases and J lost 6; bases outside the gene matches: 9. The CDR3 region is CASSRTLAGEGEQYF. CDR3 bases: TGCGCCAGCAGCCGAACCCTAGCGGGAGAAGGCGAGCAGTACTTC.

The chain recombines TRBV2 with TRBJ1-1, with D perhaps matching TRBD1 (6 bases). This CDR3 contains 14 residues. The V end lost 7 bases, the J end lost 6 bases, and 18 bases lay between the germline ends. The germline gives CDR1 SNHLY, CDR2 FYNNEI. This chain's CDR3 is CASTIQVAGAEAFF. The CDR3 nucleotides are TGTGCCAGCACGATACAGGTTGCAGGGGCTGAAGCTTTCTTT.

V gene TRBV5-6 combines with J gene TRBJ1-1, with D perhaps TRBD1 (6 bases). Germline CDR1 and CDR2: SGHDT and YYEEEE. This CDR3 spans 14 amino acids. The V end lost 4 bases, the J end lost 0 bases, and 10 bases lay between the germline ends. This CDR3 is CASSPGQVNTEAFF. As DNA, the CDR3 is TGTGCCAGCAGCCCGGGACAAGTGAACACTGAAGCTTTCTTT.